This TCR beta chain was retrieved from a study of blood T cell repertoires in COVID-19. As for the study in general: T cells, B-cell-depleted T cells, or PBMCs supplied cDNA or gDNA.

CDR3 length: 15 residues. Germline values: CDR1 LGHNA, CDR2 YSLEER. V dropped 0 bases and J dropped 6; count of bases not matched to a gene: 8. Assay used: immunoSEQ multiplex PCR; TCRdb lists only in-frame clones, some missing. The profile shows around 200,000 clones, around 85% of them singletons. This study enrolled people aged 18 to 89 from approximately 25 US geographic areas. Recovered participants had two consecutive negative NP/OP PCR tests, healthcare professional clearance, or symptom resolution. The V call is TRBV4-3, the J call TRBJ2-7, with 7 bases fitting TRBD2. What was sequenced was PBMCs or T cells enriched from blood (not recorded which). The clonotype originates from a man aged 35 to 55 who had recovered from COVID-19. The CDR3 region has the DNA TGCGCCAGCAGCCAAGACGGCGGGAGAGGAAGCGAGCAGTACTTC. Its protein product is CASSQDGGRGSEQYF.